The 17 T cell receptor beta chains presented below share a single source sample, sequenced in a study of T cells in narcolepsy. Sequenced by immunoSEQ multiplex PCR; TCRdb stores in-frame clones only, minus some. Of tens of thousands of clones in the sample, approximately 88% were seen once. Source material: CD45RA- memory CD4+ T cells from PBMCs. These receptors were obtained from a human donor with narcolepsy.

The chain carries TRBV13 and TRBJ2-2; tentatively, D is TRBD2 (6 bases). There are 17 residues in the CDR3. The germline V gene has CDR1 PRHDT and CDR2 FYEKMQ (reference sequence). V shed 3 bases and J shed 0 bases, with 14 bases lying between them. The CDR3 here is CASSLVRDFANTGELFF. In DNA, the CDR3 is TGTGCCAGCAGCTTGGTTCGGGACTTTGCGAACACCGGGGAGCTGTTTTTT.

The CDR3 DNA reads TGTGCCAGCAGTGAATCCTTGGAGACCCAGTACTTC. This gives the protein CASSESLETQYF. The chain combines TRBV25-1 with TRBJ2-5; D is undetermined. This CDR3 spans 12 amino acids. Germline V gene lookup returns CDR1 MGHDK and CDR2 SYGVNS. V dropped 1 base and J dropped 5 bases, with 5 bases sitting between them.

This clone has only a few counts. The chain joins TRBV10-2 to TRBJ1-6; TRBD1 might be the D (6 bases). Germline-derived CDR1 and CDR2 are WSHSY and SAAADI. The CDR3 runs 15 residues. V dropped 7 bases and J dropped 8 bases, with 18 bases sitting between them. This CDR3 reads CASKGGDIGDSPLHF. The CDR3 coding sequence is TGCGCCAGCAAAGGAGGGGACATCGGGGATTCACCCCTCCACTTT.

This clone was seen once. The chain recombines TRBV27 with TRBJ2-5, with D perhaps matching TRBD2 (5 bases). The CDR3 has 15 residues. Germline values: CDR1 MNHEY, CDR2 SMNVEV (reference sequence). V gave up 2 bases and J gave up 1 base, with 11 bases separating them. The CDR3 DNA is TGTGCCAGCAGTTTAGTGCCGGGATTCCAAGAGACCCAGTACTTC. Its translation is CASSLVPGFQETQYF.

The CDR3 DNA reads TGCGCCAGCAGCTTGGAAGGTACTAGCACAGATACGCAGTATTTT. Amino acid sequence: CASSLEGTSTDTQYF. This chain joins TRBV5-1 and TRBJ2-3; D not resolved. Germline values: CDR1 SGHRS, CDR2 YFSETQ. The CDR3 length is 15 residues. V shed 0 bases and J shed 0 bases, with 8 bases lying between them.

The rearrangement uses TRBV5-4 and TRBJ1-4, with TRBD1 identical over 10 bases. V was clipped by 2 bases and J by 8 bases; unmatched bases: 6. The CDR3 consists of 15 residues. Germline CDR1 and CDR2: SGHNT and YYREEE (reference sequence). The chain's CDR3 is CASSFSGTGVEKLFF. CDR3 DNA sequence: TGTGCCAGCAGCTTCTCCGGGACAGGGGTAGAAAAACTGTTTTTT.

The rearrangement uses TRBV7-2 and TRBJ2-3; 9 bases are shared with TRBD2. V was clipped by 1 base and J by 6 bases; unmatched bases: 8. This CDR3 has 16 amino acids. Germline V gene sequence: CDR1 SGHTA, CDR2 FQGNSA. CDR3 bases: TGTGCCAGCAGCTTAGGGCTAGCGGGGCCCGGGGATACGCAGTATTTT. Translating gives CASSLGLAGPGDTQYF. Filled out from reference TRBV7-2 and TRBJ2-3, the complete variable domain reads GAGVSQSPSNKVTEKGKDVELRCDPISGHTALYWYRQSLGQGLEFLIYFQGNSAPDKSGLPSDRFSAERTGGSVSTLTIQRTQQEDSAVYLCASSLGLAGPGDTQYFGPGTRLTVL.

In its sample, this clone was seen once. The rearrangement links TRBV2 to TRBJ1-2; D possibly corresponds to TRBD1 (6 bases). The ends were cut back, 4 bases at V and 7 bases at J, with 16 bases in the middle. The CDR3 runs 14 residues. CDR1 and CDR2 (germline): SNHLY, FYNNEI. The CDR3 reads CASSVRGSTGGYTF. The CDR3 nucleotides are TGTGCCAGCAGTGTCAGGGGTTCTACGGGTGGCTACACCTTC.

The rearrangement links TRBV7-8 to TRBJ2-5, with D uncertain. The J call is doubtful: the DNA matches TRBJ2-7 better. Germline loops: CDR1 SGHVS, CDR2 FQNEAQ. This CDR3 contains 15 residues. This chain's CDR3 is CASSLEAASSYEQYF. CDR3 bases: TGTGCCAGCAGCTTAGAGGCAGCGAGCTCCTACGAGCAGTACTTC.

This chain joins TRBV19 and TRBJ2-7; 10 bases are a match to TRBD1. J gave up 5 bases and V 1 base, and 5 bases lay outside the gene matches. Germline lookup yields CDR1 LNHDA and CDR2 SQIVND (reference sequence). CDR3 size: 15 residues. The CDR3 is CASSIAGQGMDEQYF. The CDR3 bases are TGTGCCAGTAGTATAGCGGGACAGGGGATGGACGAGCAGTACTTC.

The genes are TRBV2 and TRBJ2-7; D is tentatively TRBD1 or TRBD2 (5 bases each). The germline CDR1 and CDR2 sequences are SNHLY and FYNNEI. The CDR3 contains 13 residues. V lost 7 bases and J 7 bases, leaving 17 bases between the germline ends. The CDR3: CASNTVGDLEQYF. The DNA of the CDR3 is TGTGCCAGCAATACCGTTGGGGACCTGGAGCAGTACTTC.

The rearrangement joins TRBV11-3 to TRBJ2-5; perhaps TRBD1 as D (6 bases). The germline V and J ends were trimmed by 0 bases and 1 base, with 6 bases remaining between them. The V gene's germline CDR1 is SGHNT and CDR2 YENEEA. The CDR3 runs 14 residues. The CDR3: CASSLEGAQETQYF. CDR3 bases: TGTGCCAGCAGCTTAGAGGGGGCCCAAGAGACCCAGTACTTC.

This clone was found once. The chain is built from TRBV19 and TRBJ1-2; TRBD1 is a possible D gene (6 bases). This CDR3 has 16 residues. The germline V gene has CDR1 LNHDA and CDR2 SQIVND (reference sequence). Trimming removed 2 bases from V and 1 base from J, with 14 bases in between. DNA for the CDR3: TGTGCCAGTAGTATATCTTACAGGGCAATTAACTATGGCTACACCTTC. The encoded protein is CASSISYRAINYGYTF.

V usage is TRBV4-3 and J usage is TRBJ2-7; D is uncertain. Germline lookup yields CDR1 LGHNA and CDR2 YSLEER. The CDR3 is made up of 14 amino acids. V was pared by 0 bases and J by 6 bases, with 12 bases between. This chain's CDR3 is CASSQDYQAFEQYF. CDR3 bases: TGCGCCAGCAGCCAAGATTACCAGGCCTTCGAGCAGTACTTC.

The gene calls are TRBV5-4 and TRBJ1-2; the D gene is possibly TRBD1 (6 bases). The CDR3 runs 11 residues. V was clipped by 4 bases and J by 8 bases, with 9 bases between them. CDR1 and CDR2 (germline): SGHNT, YYREEE (reference sequence). The CDR3 region has the DNA TGTGCCAGCAGCCACCAGGGGGGCTACACCTTC. Amino acid sequence: CASSHQGGYTF.

Concerning this clone itself: An end of the junction differs from the germline gene, which may be a read error. The rearrangement uses TRBV18 and TRBJ2-7, with 8 bases matching TRBD1. Germline lookup yields CDR1 KGHSH and CDR2 LQKENI. This CDR3 spans 14 amino acids. The CDR3 DNA is TGTGCCAGCTCACCAAACCGCGGGCGGGACAGGCAGCACTTC. This translates into CASSPNRGRDRQHF.

The rearrangement joins TRBV6-7 to TRBJ2-5; D remains unclear. TRBV6-7 is classed as an ORF, of uncertain function. V gave up 9 bases and J gave up 2 bases, with 13 bases separating them. This CDR3 has 13 amino acids. The CDR3 sequence: CARPKQLQETQYF. CDR3 DNA sequence: TGTGCCAGGCCCAAACAGTTGCAAGAGACCCAGTACTTC.